This entry features one T cell receptor (beta chain) sequence. Its antigen is still unknown. The data were obtained in a study of fetal regulatory T cell absence and autoimmunity. Study-level findings and limits: TRB gene family usage was broadly similar in cord blood and pancreas. Compared with cord blood, pancreas showed oligoclonal TCR enrichment, some clones over 95-fold.

Sequencing was at survey level. Assay: immunoSEQ multiplex PCR; the TCRdb copy retains only in-frame clones and omits some. The sample has some 46,000 clones, roughly 83% seen once. CDR1 is SGHNT, CDR2 YYREEE, per germline (reference sequence). V lost 5 bases, J lost 4 bases, and 10 bases stayed unmatched. The CDR3 is 15 amino acids. The sequencing input was cord blood. This receptor was identified in a newborn boy with IPEX syndrome. The V and J genes are TRBV5-4 and TRBJ1-1, with 8 positions matching TRBD1. CDR3 nucleotides: TGTGCCAGCAGTAAAGGACAGGGTCTGAGCACTGAAGCTTTCTTT. As protein: CASSKGQGLSTEAFF. Drawing the rest from reference TRBV5-4 and TRBJ1-1, the complete variable domain is ETGVTQSPTHLIKTRGQQVTLRCSSQSGHNTVSWYQQALGQGPQFIFQYYREEENGRGNFPPRFSGLQFPNYSSELNVNALELDDSALYLCASSKGQGLSTEAFFGQGTRLTVV.